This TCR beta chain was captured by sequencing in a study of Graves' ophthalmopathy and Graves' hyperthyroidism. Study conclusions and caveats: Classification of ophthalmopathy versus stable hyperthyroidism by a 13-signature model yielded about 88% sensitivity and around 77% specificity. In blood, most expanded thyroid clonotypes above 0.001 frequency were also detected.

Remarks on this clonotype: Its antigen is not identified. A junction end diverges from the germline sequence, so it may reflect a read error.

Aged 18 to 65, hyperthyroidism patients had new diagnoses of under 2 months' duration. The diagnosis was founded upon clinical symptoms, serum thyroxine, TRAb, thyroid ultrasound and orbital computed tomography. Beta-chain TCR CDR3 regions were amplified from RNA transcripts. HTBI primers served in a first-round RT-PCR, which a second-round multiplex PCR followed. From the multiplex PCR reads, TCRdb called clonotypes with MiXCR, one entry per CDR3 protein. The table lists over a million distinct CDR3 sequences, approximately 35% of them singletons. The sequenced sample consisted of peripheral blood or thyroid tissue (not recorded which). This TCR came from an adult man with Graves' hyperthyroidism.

The CDR3: CATSAGDNVLTF. The CDR3 bases are TGTGCCACCAGTGCAGGGGACAACGTCCTGACTTTC. The V and J genes are TRBV24-1 and TRBJ2-6, with D possibly matching TRBD1 (6 bases). This CDR3 comprises 12 residues. Germline V gene sequence: CDR1 KGHDR, CDR2 SFDVKD.